A selection of T cell receptor beta chains follows, all from one sample in a study of CD8 T cells in Susac syndrome. TCRdb fed the immunoSEQ multiplex PCR reads into MiXCR, producing one record per CDR3 protein. The repertoire holds 200,000 to 300,000 distinct CDR3 sequences, with about 96% as singletons. The sequencing sample was made of CD4+ T cells from PBMCs. The receptors originated from a human donor with Susac syndrome. The CDR3 runs from the conserved cysteine through the conserved F or W. D genes are given only for firm matches.

CDR3 DNA	CDR3 protein	J gene	V gene	D gene
TGCAGCGTTCTTTTCAGCTCTGGAAACACCATATATTTT	CSVLFSSGNTIYF	TRBJ1-3	TRBV29-1	-
TGTGCTAGCAGTTTCGATGGCCGAGGGGAGCAGTTCTTC	CASSFDGRGEQFF	TRBJ2-1	TRBV7-7	-
TGTGCCAGCAGCCTCCGGGACTGGAACACCGGGGAGCTGTTTTTT	CASSLRDWNTGELFF	TRBJ2-2	TRBV3-1	-
TGTGCCAGCAGCTTAGAGGAAGGATGGGGGCAGTTCTTC	CASSLEEGWGQFF	TRBJ2-1	TRBV11-2	-
TGTGCCAGCAGCCAACGGCGGCAGGGGAAATCGAACTATGGCTACACCTTC	CASSQRRQGKSNYGYTF	TRBJ1-2	TRBV16	-
TGTGCCAGTGGTTTATCCTCTGGGGCCAACGTCCTGACTTTC	CASGLSSGANVLTF	TRBJ2-6	TRBV12-3/TRBV12-4	-
TGTGCCAGCAGCCTAGGGGGTTCGGGCGGCTACACCTTC	CASSLGGSGGYTF	TRBJ1-2	TRBV14	-
TGTGCCAGCAACGGCGGGATAGGCACTGAAGCTTTCTTT	CASNGGIGTEAFF	TRBJ1-1	TRBV13	-
TGTGCCAGCAGTTACTCACAGGGATATGAGCAGTTCTTC	CASSYSQGYEQFF	TRBJ2-1	TRBV6-5	-
TGCAGTGCTAGTGCAGGGGGCGGGGACGAGCAGTACTTC	CSASAGGGDEQYF	TRBJ2-7	TRBV20-1	TRBD1
TGTGCCAGCAGTGGGGGTGGGGACATTCAGTACTTC	CASSGGGDIQYF	TRBJ2-4	TRBV6-4	-
TGCAGCGTTGGAATAGCCAAAAACATTCAGTACTTC	CSVGIAKNIQYF	TRBJ2-4	TRBV29-1	-
TGTGCCATCAACCAACCCGGGACAGGGACAGAGACCCAGTACTTC	CAINQPGTGTETQYF	TRBJ2-5	TRBV10-3	TRBD1
TGTGCCAGCAGCTCCGTCGGGGGGAGCGCAGACACCGGGGAGCTGTTTTTT	CASSSVGGSADTGELFF	TRBJ2-2	TRBV7-3	TRBD2
TGCGCCAGCAGCCCGCGGTCGGGGCCCTACGAGCAGTACTTC	CASSPRSGPYEQYF	TRBJ2-7	TRBV4-1	-
TGTGCCAGCAGCTTAGAAGGCGGGAGGGCCCATGAGCAGTTCTTC	CASSLEGGRAHEQFF	TRBJ2-1	TRBV7-2	TRBD2
TGTGCCAGCAGCCCTAGGGGGAATACGCAGTATTTT	CASSPRGNTQYF	TRBJ2-3	TRBV12-3/TRBV12-4	-
TGTGCCAGCAGCTTAGGCGGGAGCACTAATGAGCAGTTCTTC	CASSLGGSTNEQFF	TRBJ2-1	TRBV11-3	TRBD2
TGTGCCAGCAGGACCGGGACAGACTATGGCTACACCTTC	CASRTGTDYGYTF	TRBJ1-2	TRBV6-1	TRBD1
TGCGCCAGCAAAGCCAGGGAGTACGAGCAGTACTTC	CASKAREYEQYF	TRBJ2-7	TRBV5-1	-
TGTGCCAGCAGCGCGGCGGGACTAGGAGAAGAGACCCAGTACTTC	CASSAAGLGEETQYF	TRBJ2-5	TRBV7-2	TRBD2
TGTGCCAGTAGTATCCGGGGGTTTCAAAACATTCAGTACTTC	CASSIRGFQNIQYF	TRBJ2-4	TRBV19	-
TGTGCCAGCAGTGAAGCGGGGAGGGTTGAAAAACTGTTTTTT	CASSEAGRVEKLFF	TRBJ1-4	TRBV6-1	-
TGCAGCGCCCGGGACGACCTTAGTTCGGGAGGTCTAACAGATACGCAGTATTTT	CSARDDLSSGGLTDTQYF	TRBJ2-3	TRBV29-1	TRBD2
TGCAGTGCTAGAGAGGCTAGCGGGGACACGGATGAGCAGTTCTTC	CSAREASGDTDEQFF	TRBJ2-1	TRBV20-1	TRBD2
TGTGCCATCAGTGAGGGACTAGCGGGAGGGGAAGAGACCCAGTACTTC	CAISEGLAGGEETQYF	TRBJ2-5	TRBV10-3	TRBD2
TGCAGCGCCGGGACCGATTATAACAATGAGCAGTTCTTC	CSAGTDYNNEQFF	TRBJ2-1	TRBV29-1	-